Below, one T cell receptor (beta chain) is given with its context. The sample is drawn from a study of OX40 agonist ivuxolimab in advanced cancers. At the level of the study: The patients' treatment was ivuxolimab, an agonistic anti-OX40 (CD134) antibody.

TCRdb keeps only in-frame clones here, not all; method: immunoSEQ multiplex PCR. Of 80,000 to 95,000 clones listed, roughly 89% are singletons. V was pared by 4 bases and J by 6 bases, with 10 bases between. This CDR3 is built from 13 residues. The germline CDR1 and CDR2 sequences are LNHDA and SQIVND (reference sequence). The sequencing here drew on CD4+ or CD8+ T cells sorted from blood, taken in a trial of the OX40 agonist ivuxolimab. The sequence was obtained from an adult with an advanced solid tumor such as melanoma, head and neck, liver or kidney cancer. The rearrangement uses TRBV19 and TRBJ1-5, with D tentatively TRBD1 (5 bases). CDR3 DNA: TGTGCCAGTAGTAGGGAGGGGACTCAGCCCCAGCATTTT. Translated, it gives CASSREGTQPQHF.